This T cell receptor beta chain was observed in a study of CD8 T cells in ankylosing spondylitis. General study results and limits: Clones linked to disease were reported to show significant enrichment in matched ankylosing spondylitis synovial fluid. In reactive arthritis synovial fluid and blood, some motif variants had been reported before. CD8+ cells made up the disease-linked clones, which were relatively rare in peripheral blood.

Generation of TCR beta libraries employed quantitative 5'-RACE incorporating molecular barcodes. Via MiXCR, TCRdb re-called the 5' RACE reads, giving one row per CDR3 protein. The data hold a few hundred thousand distinct CDR3 sequences, with 20% to 25% observed a single time. About this clonotype itself: The antigen is unknown.

Sample: blood, either unsorted or a sorted T cell fraction (not recorded which). The receptor's source is a male donor with ankylosing spondylitis or in good health (not recorded which).

The CDR3, as DNA: TGCGCCAGCAGCCAAGAGATGAGGACGCAAGAGACCCAGTACTTC. It codes for CASSQEMRTQETQYF. V gene TRBV4-1 combines with J gene TRBJ2-5, with D uncertain. The germline V gene has CDR1 MGHRA and CDR2 YSYEKL. CDR3 length: 15 residues. Trimming pared 0 bases from V and 2 bases from J, leaving 10 bases between.